This T cell receptor (beta chain) was sequenced for a study of OX40 agonist ivuxolimab in advanced cancers. In terms of the full investigation: Ivuxolimab was an agonistic, fully human IgG2 monoclonal antibody directed against OX40 (CD134), a costimulatory receptor. Intravenous ivuxolimab was administered to patients every 2 weeks at six dose levels: 0.01, 0.1, 0.3, 1.5, 3 and 10 mg/kg. Among the roughly 54 dose-escalation patients, around 19 had hepatocellular carcinoma, approximately 15 melanoma, 9 renal cell carcinoma and 9 head and neck cancer. In the dose-escalation cohort, approximately 83% of patients were male, and the mean age was around 65 years with a range of about 20 to 79. Patients were allowed to have had prior anti-PD-1, anti-PD-L1 or anti-CTLA-4 therapy, and 40% of the dose-escalation patients had previously received checkpoint inhibitors. Partial responses occurred in three dose-escalation patients, of whom one had hepatocellular carcinoma and two had cutaneous melanoma. Peripheral TCRbeta sequencing aimed to test whether ivuxolimab altered TCR sequence diversity and caused clonal T-cell expansion. The paper reports the monotherapy dose-escalation portion (N of about 50 patients) of the phase I ivuxolimab trial.

Via the germline V gene (reference sequence), CDR1 is SGHKS and CDR2 YYEKEE. From the cysteine through the phenylalanine, the CDR3 covers 17 amino acids. This entry keeps only the CDR3 DNA: 51 bases, framed from base 1. Here V drops 0 bases and J drops 3 bases, and the junction holds 8 bases not matched to any gene. Study-wide findings and limitations: After ivuxolimab, more expanded clones were found on average in CD8+ T cells than in CD4+ T cells. In the 0.1-3.0 mg/kg groups, partial responders were among the patients with the lowest normalized peripheral clonal expansion, particularly in CD8+ T cells. At doses from 0.1 to 3.0 mg/kg, clonal expansion was seen in both CD4+ and CD8+ blood T cells between baseline and week 6. Low levels of normalized T-cell clonal expansion were also shown by some nonresponding patients. Antigen specificity was not determined for the clonally expanded peripheral T cells.

Patients with a history of autoimmune disease or receiving systemic immunosuppression were excluded from the trial. Peripheral blood for TCR sequencing was drawn from every dose cohort at baseline, at cycle 4 day 1 and at cycle 7 day 1. Samples came from an open-label, multicenter, first-in-human phase I dose-escalation trial of ivuxolimab. Adults with locally advanced or metastatic melanoma, renal cell, hepatocellular, or head and neck squamous cell carcinoma were enrolled in the trial. Before TCR sequencing, CD4+ and CD8+ T cells were separately sorted from peripheral blood. Genomic DNA was extracted from sorted cells for sequencing of the TCRbeta CDR3 region. The immunoSEQ Assay was used for sequencing of TCRbeta CDR3 regions. The table was pulled from immuneACCESS by TCRdb, which kept in-frame rearrangements only. Such tables lose some clones; where checked, under half of the loss comes from unresolved V genes, and the rest has no known cause. The sample yields about 72,000 clones; roughly nine tenths were counted once. Of the sample, approximately 0.94% falls within the top ten clones.

A note on this clone: Its antigen has not been determined. Per-nucleotide qualities are absent, and no much larger clonotype sits a single base away.

The receptor comes from an adult with an advanced solid tumor such as melanoma, head and neck, liver or kidney cancer. The V and J genes are TRBV5-5 and TRBJ2-1, and 8 junctional nucleotides match TRBD1. The sequencing used CD4+ or CD8+ T cells sorted from blood, collected in a trial of the OX40 agonist ivuxolimab. In nucleotide form, the sequence is TGTGCCAGCAGCTTGGGTGACGGGACAGGAGTCTACAATGAGCAGTTCTTC. It encodes CASSLGDGTGVYNEQFF.